Presented here are 31 T cell receptor beta chains from one specimen sequenced in a study of human T cells and chemical hapten exposure. As to time point: pre-sensitization, week 0. Treatment defined: therapeutic diphenylcyclopropenone sensitization with weekly scalp DPC. One entry per CDR3 protein results from TCRdb running MiXCR on the RACE reads. The sample has some 98,000 distinct CDR3 sequences; 9.5% to 14% are singletons. The specimen was whole blood, collected in connection with sensitization to the hapten diphenylcyclopropenone (DPC). These receptors came from an older woman with alopecia areata. Some clones in this sample may be carry-over from other donors' samples.

This clonotype has only a few counts. The V gene is TRBV10-2, the J gene TRBJ2-7, with 7 bases fitting TRBD1. The V and J ends lost 6 bases and 0 bases, in that order; junction bases with no gene match: 5. CDR3 length: 14 amino acids. The germline CDR1 and CDR2 sequences are WSHSY and SAAADI. The CDR3 protein is CASRAGGYSYEQYF. The CDR3 DNA is TGCGCCAGCAGGGCAGGGGGTTACTCCTACGAGCAGTACTTC.

This clonotype was recorded at least ten times. The chain uses TRBV6-5 and TRBJ2-2; 9 nucleotides agree with TRBD2. Germline V CDR1 and CDR2: MNHEY, SVGAGI. The CDR3 sequence is 15 residues long. Trimming removed 5 bases from V and 1 base from J; junction bases left unmatched: 2. CDR3 bases: TGTGCCAGCAGTCTGCGGGGGGGGAACACCGGGGAGCTGTTTTTT. This codes for CASSLRGGNTGELFF.

This clonotype showed up just a few times. V and J are TRBV4-1 and TRBJ2-3; 8 positions match TRBD2. Germline CDR1 MGHRA, CDR2 YSYEKL. The V gene end was trimmed by 2 bases and the J gene end by 5 bases; junction bases not matched to a gene: 9. This CDR3 has 16 residues. CDR3 protein: CASSQFSGTLGDTQYF. CDR3 DNA sequence: TGCGCCAGCAGCCAATTTAGCGGGACCCTCGGAGATACGCAGTATTTT.

This clonotype has just a few counts. The rearrangement uses TRBV12-3 or TRBV12-4 and TRBJ1-6; 7 bases line up with TRBD1. There are 15 residues in the CDR3. With V trimmed by 6 bases and J by 2 bases, 4 bases remained unmatched. CDR3 bases: TGTGCCAGCAGCTCGGGACAGACCTATAATTCACCCCTCCACTTT. Protein product: CASSSGQTYNSPLHF.

This clonotype was seen at least ten times. This sequence joins TRBV7-2 and TRBJ1-5; TRBD1 matches 8 bases. Germline assignment: CDR1 SGHTA and CDR2 FQGNSA. CDR3 size: 18 residues. V trimming: 5 bases; J trimming: 3 bases; junction bases outside the gene matches: 15. The CDR3 DNA reads as TGTGCCAGCAGCCCTAGTCAAACCCGGACAGGGAACAATCAGCCCCAGCATTTT. Encoded protein: CASSPSQTRTGNNQPQHF.

Ten or more counts support this clonotype. V usage is TRBV5-6 and J usage is TRBJ2-5; the D gene could be TRBD1 or TRBD2 (6 bases each). The CDR3 consists of 16 residues. V shed 1 base and J shed 2 bases, with 15 bases lying between them. CDR1 and CDR2 from the germline V gene are SGHDT and YYEEEE. For the CDR3, the DNA is TGTGCCAGCAGCTTGTATGGGGGGCTCGGACAAGAGACCCAGTACTTC. It specifies CASSLYGGLGQETQYF.

This clonotype has a count of ten or more. At one end, the junction sequence differs from germline, possibly due to a read error. V is TRBV5-1 and J is TRBJ1-1; no reliable D call. Germline V gene sequence: CDR1 SGHRS, CDR2 YFSETQ. CDR3 size: 12 residues. The CDR3 loop is CASSQGGTEAFF. In nucleotides, the CDR3 is TGTGCCAGCAGCCAAGGAGGCACTGAAGCTTTCTTT.

This clonotype has at least ten counts. The chain employs TRBV6-1 and TRBJ2-7; 8 bases agree with TRBD2. Germline CDR1 is MNHNS and CDR2 is SASEGT. V lost 2 bases and J lost 4; bases outside the gene matches: 7. The CDR3 runs to 15 residues. This CDR3 reads CASSELGLARYEQYF. The DNA of the CDR3 is TGTGCCAGCAGTGAATTAGGACTAGCTAGATACGAGCAGTACTTC.

This clonotype was observed at least ten times. The chain couples TRBV6-6 to TRBJ1-1, with D tentatively TRBD1 (5 bases). Per the germline V gene, CDR1 is MNHNY and CDR2 is SVGAGI (reference sequence). V was trimmed by 4 bases and J by 0 bases, leaving 12 bases between them. The CDR3 is 15 residues long. The CDR3 protein is CASSFGKGMNTEAFF. The CDR3 DNA sequence: TGTGCCAGCAGTTTTGGAAAGGGGATGAACACTGAAGCTTTCTTT.

This clonotype was detected many times. The chain combines TRBV7-2 with TRBJ2-3, with 8 positions matching TRBD2. Germline CDR1 reads SGHTA; CDR2 reads FQGNSA. There are 16 residues in the CDR3. J was trimmed by 2 bases and V by 4 bases; bases with no gene match: 8. CDR3: CASSSNSGALTDTQYF. The CDR3 DNA follows: TGTGCCAGCAGCTCAAATAGCGGGGCGCTCACAGATACGCAGTATTTT.

This clonotype was counted ten times or more. The chain employs TRBV27 and TRBJ2-2; possibly TRBD2 for D (5 bases). Trimming took 1 base from V and 8 from J, leaving 11 bases between them. This CDR3 spans 14 amino acids. From germline, CDR1 is MNHEY and CDR2 SMNVEV (reference sequence). CDR3 nucleotide sequence: TGTGCCAGCAGTTTATTTTCCCGAGGGGGGGAGCTGTTTTTT. Translated: CASSLFSRGGELFF.

This clonotype was counted a few times. The V call is TRBV7-9, the J call TRBJ2-3; D uncertain. V dropped 4 bases and J dropped 1 base, with 9 bases sitting between them. CDR3 length: 14 residues. The germline V gene encodes CDR1 SEHNR and CDR2 FQNEAQ (reference sequence). CDR3 sequence: CASSSPVGTDTQYF. The CDR3 DNA reads TGTGCCAGCAGCTCACCAGTAGGCACAGATACGCAGTATTTT.

The chain links TRBV5-1 to TRBJ2-5, with 8 bases identical to TRBD1. Looked up from germline, CDR1 is SGHRS and CDR2 is YFSETQ. V gave up 4 bases and J gave up 5 bases; unmatched junction bases: 7. The CDR3 totals 14 residues. The CDR3 coding sequence is TGCGCCAGCAGCCTCGCAGGGGGCAGGGAGACCCAGTACTTC. Its protein product is CASSLAGGRETQYF.

This clonotype was found many times. The rearrangement links TRBV5-5 to TRBJ1-2; D possibly corresponds to TRBD1 (6 bases). The CDR3 runs to 16 residues. V gave up 0 bases and J gave up 0 bases, with 12 bases separating them. CDR1 and CDR2 (germline): SGHKS, YYEKEE (reference sequence). The CDR3 DNA reads as TGTGCCAGCAGCTTGGCACAGGGCGTTACTAACTATGGCTACACCTTC. It is translated as CASSLAQGVTNYGYTF. The variable domain in full, with the rest retrieved from reference TRBV5-5 and TRBJ1-2, is DAGVTQSPTHLIKTRGQQVTLRCSPISGHKSVSWYQQVLGQGPQFIFQYYEKEERGRGNFPDRFSARQFPNYSSELNVNALLLGDSALYLCASSLAQGVTNYGYTFGSGTRLTVV.

This clonotype was found many times. The chain links TRBV4-2 to TRBJ2-1; 14 nucleotides match TRBD2. Per the germline V gene, CDR1 is LGHNA and CDR2 is YNFKEQ. This CDR3 region has 16 residues. J gave up 6 bases and V 0 bases, and 1 base lay outside the gene matches. CDR3: CASSQDGTSGGNEQFF. For the CDR3, the DNA is TGTGCCAGCAGCCAAGATGGGACTAGCGGGGGCAATGAGCAGTTCTTC.

This clonotype was counted at least ten times. V gene TRBV20-1 combines with J gene TRBJ1-5; D not certain. The V and J ends lost 2 bases and 1 base respectively, with 18 bases between them. Germline V CDR1 and CDR2: DFQATT, SNEGSKA (reference sequence). CDR3 length: 17 residues. Here the CDR3 reads CSARIRVGWASNQPQHF. The DNA of the CDR3 is TGCAGTGCTAGAATCCGGGTAGGGTGGGCGAGCAATCAGCCCCAGCATTTT.

Written as DNA, the CDR3 is TGTGCCAGCTCACGCACAGGGGAAGGATCACCCCTCCACTTT. Its protein product is CASSRTGEGSPLHF. The chain has TRBV18 and TRBJ1-6, with 7 bases that match TRBD1. This CDR3 spans 14 amino acids. CDR1 and CDR2 (germline): KGHSH, LQKENI. V was pared by 4 bases and J by 10 bases, with 7 bases of the junction left unmatched.

This clonotype was seen ten or more times. This chain joins TRBV29-1 and TRBJ1-1; D gene unclear. The V end lost 3 bases, the J end lost 1 base, and 12 bases lay between the germline ends. The V gene's germline CDR1 is SQVTM and CDR2 ANQGSEA. There are 14 residues in the CDR3. The CDR3 region is CSVEGLRGNTEAFF. CDR3 bases: TGCAGCGTTGAGGGGTTACGGGGGAACACTGAAGCTTTCTTT.

This clonotype was counted a few times. This chain links TRBV11-2 with TRBJ2-7, with D possibly being TRBD1 (6 bases). Trimming left V 1 base short and J 0 bases short, with 13 bases between. Germline V gene data show CDR1 as SGHAT and CDR2 as FQNNGV. The CDR3 is 16 residues long. CDR3 loop: CASSLAGVPNSYEQYF. CDR3 sequence (DNA): TGTGCCAGCAGCTTAGCAGGGGTACCTAACTCCTACGAGCAGTACTTC.

There are many counts of this clonotype. The genes are TRBV7-9 and TRBJ2-5, with D possibly being TRBD1 or TRBD2 (5 bases each). CDR3 size: 13 residues. V lost 3 bases, J lost 1 base, and 6 bases lay in between. Germline CDR1 reads SEHNR; CDR2 reads FQNEAQ (reference sequence). CDR3 sequence (DNA): TGTGCCAGCAGCTTCGGGACCCAAGAGACCCAGTACTTC. Its protein is CASSFGTQETQYF.

With respect to this clonotype: Since a much larger clone is just one base distant, this may be a read error. The chain couples TRBV6-6 to TRBJ2-3; D is uncertain. The germline V and J ends were trimmed by 2 bases and 1 base, with 10 bases remaining between them. This CDR3 spans 15 amino acids. CDR1 is MNHNY and CDR2 is SVGAGI in the germline V gene (reference sequence). The CDR3 DNA reads TGTGCCAGCAGTTACCAGGACCCTGGCACAGATACGCAGTATTTT. Translation gives CASSYQDPGTDTQYF.

Note on this clonotype: This sequence may be a read error, since a much larger clone differs from it by one base. CDR3 DNA sequence: TGTGCCAACAGCTTAAATGAGGGCAGTCTGAACACTGAAGCTTTCTTT. Its protein product is CANSLNEGSLNTEAFF. The J gene is TRBJ1-1, the V gene TRBV7-9; D remains unclear. The CDR3 contains 16 residues. Per germline, CDR1 SEHNR and CDR2 FQNEAQ (reference sequence).

At least ten counts were recorded for this clonotype. The gene calls are TRBV6-5 and TRBJ2-3, with unresolved D. The CDR3 runs to 15 residues. Trimming took off 0 bases at V and 0 bases at J, with 7 bases between the two ends. The germline CDR1 and CDR2 sequences are MNHEY and SVGAGI. In DNA form, the CDR3 reads TGTGCCAGCAGTTACTCGAAATTAAGCACAGATACGCAGTATTTT. Protein sequence: CASSYSKLSTDTQYF.

The V and J genes are TRBV20-1 and TRBJ1-1; maybe TRBD1 (6 bases). The CDR3 extends over 14 amino acids. Germline loops: CDR1 DFQATT, CDR2 SNEGSKA (reference sequence). The ends were cut back, 1 base at V and 6 bases at J, with 15 bases in the middle. DNA for the CDR3: TGCAGTGCTAGAGTTAACAGGGCGCCTTCTGAAGCTTTCTTT. Its translation is CSARVNRAPSEAFF.

This clonotype was counted ten times or more. J is TRBJ2-2 and V is TRBV5-4, with TRBD1 identical over 7 bases. This CDR3 has 15 residues. Trimming took 4 bases from V and 6 from J; bases not matched to a gene: 9. The germline V gene has CDR1 SGHNT and CDR2 YYREEE (reference sequence). The CDR3 region is CASSITGVLAGELFF. The DNA of the CDR3 is TGTGCCAGCAGCATTACAGGGGTCTTAGCCGGGGAGCTGTTTTTT.

This clonotype was recorded at least ten times. This rearrangement joins TRBV4-2 to TRBJ1-2; TRBD1 aligns across 11 bases. Germline loops: CDR1 LGHNA, CDR2 YNFKEQ. The CDR3 is 15 amino acids. V shed 4 bases, J shed 9 bases, and the junction held 10 bases outside the gene matches. CDR3 nucleotides: TGTGCCAGCAGCCGAGGACAGGGGGCACCTATTCGCTACACCTTC. The encoded protein is CASSRGQGAPIRYTF.

This clonotype was found many times. The chain recombines TRBV5-5 with TRBJ2-1, with D perhaps matching TRBD2 (6 bases). Germline loops: CDR1 SGHKS, CDR2 YYEKEE (reference sequence). This CDR3 comprises 13 residues. CDR3 sequence reads: CAESPAGNNEQFF. As DNA, the CDR3 is TGTGCTGAGTCCCCGGCGGGAAACAATGAGCAGTTCTTC.

This clonotype was observed many times. The chain combines TRBV10-2 with TRBJ2-7; TRBD1 matches at 9 bases. This CDR3 spans 16 amino acids. The J segment lost 3 bases and the V segment lost 3 bases, leaving 9 bases of the junction unmatched. Germline CDR1 and CDR2: WSHSY and SAAADI. CDR3: CASSDGPGQGNYEQYF. CDR3 coding DNA: TGCGCCAGCAGTGACGGCCCGGGACAGGGAAACTACGAGCAGTACTTC.

DNA of the CDR3: TGCAGCGTTGAAGGACAGGGTGGGATCAATGAGCAGTTCTTC. Translating gives CSVEGQGGINEQFF. V and J are TRBV29-1 and TRBJ2-1; 7 bases are shared with TRBD1. V was clipped by 1 base and J by 6 bases; unmatched bases: 6. Germline values: CDR1 SQVTM, CDR2 ANQGSEA. The length of the CDR3 is 14 residues.

This clonotype occurred a few times. This chain links TRBV30 with TRBJ1-1, with D possibly TRBD1 on 5 matching bases. From germline, CDR1 is GTSNPN and CDR2 SVGIG (reference sequence). Trimming shortened V by 0 bases and J by 6 bases, and 11 bases separated the two germline ends. The length of the CDR3 is 13 residues. The CDR3 loop reads CAWSVLGTAEAFF. Here the CDR3 DNA reads TGTGCCTGGAGTGTACTAGGGACGGCTGAAGCTTTCTTT.

This clonotype appeared many times. The chain links TRBV6-1 to TRBJ1-5; 8 bases align to TRBD1. This CDR3 has 15 residues. The germline V gene encodes CDR1 MNHNS and CDR2 SASEGT. V lost 4 bases to trimming and J lost 3 bases; unmatched junction nucleotides: 5. This CDR3 reads CASSARTGYNQPQHF. The CDR3 DNA sequence: TGTGCCAGCAGTGCCCGGACAGGGTACAATCAGCCCCAGCATTTT.